This TCR beta chain was retrieved from a study of CD8 T cells in Susac syndrome. The wider study: Active disease was present in about six of the sequenced Susac syndrome patients, and remission in fewer than 10.

V dropped 1 base and J dropped 4; count of bases not matched to a gene: 7. This CDR3 spans 16 amino acids. Germline assignment: CDR1 SGHTA and CDR2 FQGNSA. Random hexamers were used to reverse transcribe an amount of about 0.45 to 1 ug RNA. By means of immunoSEQ multiplex PCR, TCR beta CDR3 spanning 54 Vbeta and 13 Jbeta underwent amplification. TCRdb ran MiXCR on the immunoSEQ multiplex PCR reads and lists one entry per CDR3 protein. The repertoire consists of about 120,000 distinct CDR3 sequences, with approximately 96% occurring once and the leading ten covering roughly 0.14%. The sequenced target, TCR beta, came from blood CD8+ and CD4+ T cells. Negative isolation was applied to CD8+ and CD4+ T cells, and FACS enrichment was applied to TEMRA cells.

The V call is TRBV7-2, the J call TRBJ2-4, with TRBD2 identical over 7 bases. Specimen: CD4+ T cells from PBMCs. The receptor comes from a human donor with Susac syndrome. CDR3 bases: TGTGCCAGCAGCTTAGTGGGCAGCGGGGCTAAAAACATTCAGTACTTC. It translates to CASSLVGSGAKNIQYF. The full variable domain, in which reference TRBV7-2 and TRBJ2-4 provide the parts outside the CDR3, is GAGVSQSPSNKVTEKGKDVELRCDPISGHTALYWYRQSLGQGLEFLIYFQGNSAPDKSGLPSDRFSAERTGGSVSTLTIQRTQQEDSAVYLCASSLVGSGAKNIQYFGAGTRLSVL.